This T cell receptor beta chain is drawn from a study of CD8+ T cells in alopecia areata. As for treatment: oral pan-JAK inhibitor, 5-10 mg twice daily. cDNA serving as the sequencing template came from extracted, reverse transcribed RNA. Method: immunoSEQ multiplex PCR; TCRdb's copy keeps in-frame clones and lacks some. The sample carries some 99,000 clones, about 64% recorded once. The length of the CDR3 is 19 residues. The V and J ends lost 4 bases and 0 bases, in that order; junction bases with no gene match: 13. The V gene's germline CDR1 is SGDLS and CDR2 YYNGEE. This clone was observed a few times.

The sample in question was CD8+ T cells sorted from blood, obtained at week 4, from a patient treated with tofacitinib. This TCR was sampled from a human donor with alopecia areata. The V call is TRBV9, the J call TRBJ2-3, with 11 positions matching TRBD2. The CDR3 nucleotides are TGTGCCAGCAGCTTCCCCCAACTAGCGGGGGCTACTAGCACAGATACGCAGTATTTT. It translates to CASSFPQLAGATSTDTQYF.